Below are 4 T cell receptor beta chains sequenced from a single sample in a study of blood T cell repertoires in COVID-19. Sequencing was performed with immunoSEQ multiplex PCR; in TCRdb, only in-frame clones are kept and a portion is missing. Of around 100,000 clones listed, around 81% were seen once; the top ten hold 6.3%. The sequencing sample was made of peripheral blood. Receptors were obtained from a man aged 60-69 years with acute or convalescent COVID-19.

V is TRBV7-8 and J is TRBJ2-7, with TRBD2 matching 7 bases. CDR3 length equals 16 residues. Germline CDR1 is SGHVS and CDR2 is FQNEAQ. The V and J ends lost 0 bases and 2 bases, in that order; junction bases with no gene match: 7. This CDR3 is CASSLAAQGGPYEQYF. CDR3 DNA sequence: TGTGCCAGCAGCTTAGCTGCCCAGGGAGGGCCCTACGAGCAGTACTTC.

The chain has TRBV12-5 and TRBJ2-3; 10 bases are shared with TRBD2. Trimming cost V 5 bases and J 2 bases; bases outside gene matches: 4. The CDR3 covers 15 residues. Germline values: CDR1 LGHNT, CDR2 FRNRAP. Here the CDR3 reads CASGPGTSDTDTQYF. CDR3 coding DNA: TGTGCTAGTGGTCCGGGGACTAGCGACACAGATACGCAGTATTTT.

CDR3 sequence: CASSHRSTGSNEQFF. For the CDR3, the DNA is TGTGCCAGCAGCCACCGGTCCACCGGGTCCAATGAGCAGTTCTTC. V gene TRBV7-9 combines with J gene TRBJ2-1; no firm D call. Trimming shortened V by 5 bases and J by 6 bases, and 17 bases separated the two germline ends. The CDR3 is 15 amino acids. The germline gives CDR1 SEHNR, CDR2 FQNEAQ (reference sequence).

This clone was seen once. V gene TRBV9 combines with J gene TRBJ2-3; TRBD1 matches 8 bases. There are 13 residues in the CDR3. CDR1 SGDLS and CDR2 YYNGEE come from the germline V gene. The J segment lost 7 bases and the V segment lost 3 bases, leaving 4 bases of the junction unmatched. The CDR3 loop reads CASSDQGAYTQYF. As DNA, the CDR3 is TGTGCCAGCAGCGACCAGGGGGCTTATACGCAGTATTTT.